There are a few counts of the clone carrying this T cell receptor beta chain. From the 5' RACE reads, TCRdb called clonotypes with MiXCR, one entry per CDR3 protein. There are just under 65,000 distinct CDR3 sequences in the sample; 20% to 25% occur only once, and over 2.5% lies in the top ten. Trimming cost V 3 bases and J 9 bases, with 10 bases left between them. The V gene's germline CDR1 is SGHRS and CDR2 YFSETQ. The CDR3 runs to 13 residues. The sequence came from a female donor with breast cancer. The sequenced sample consisted of memory CD4+ T cells sorted from a lymph node. Subset specified: memory CD4+ T cells, CD4+CD45RO+CD25-. V is TRBV5-1 and J is TRBJ1-6, with D possibly TRBD1 on 5 matching bases. The CDR3: CASSSGTISPLHF. The CDR3 DNA follows: TGCGCCAGCAGCTCCGGGACGATTTCACCCCTCCACTTT. The entire variable domain, with the rest obtained from reference TRBV5-1 and TRBJ1-6, is as follows: KAGVTQTPRYLIKTRGQQVTLSCSPISGHRSVSWYQQTPGQGLQFLFEYFSETQRNKGNFPGRFSGRQFSNSRSEMNVSTLELGDSALYLCASSSGTISPLHFGNGTRLTVT.